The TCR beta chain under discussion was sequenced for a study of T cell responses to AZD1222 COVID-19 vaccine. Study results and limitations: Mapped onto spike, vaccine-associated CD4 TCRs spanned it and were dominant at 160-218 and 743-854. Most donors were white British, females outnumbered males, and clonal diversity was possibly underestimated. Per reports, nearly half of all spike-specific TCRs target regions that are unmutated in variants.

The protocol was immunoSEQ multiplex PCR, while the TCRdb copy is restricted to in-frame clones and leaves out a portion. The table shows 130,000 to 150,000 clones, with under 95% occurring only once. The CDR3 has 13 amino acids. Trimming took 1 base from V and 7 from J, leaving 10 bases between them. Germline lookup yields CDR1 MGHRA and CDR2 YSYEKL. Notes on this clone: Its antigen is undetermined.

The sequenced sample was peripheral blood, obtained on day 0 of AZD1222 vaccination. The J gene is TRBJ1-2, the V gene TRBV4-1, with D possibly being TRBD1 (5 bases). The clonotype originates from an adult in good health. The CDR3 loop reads CASSQVSGAGYTF. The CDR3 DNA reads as TGCGCCAGCAGCCAAGTGTCTGGGGCTGGCTACACCTTC.